This T cell receptor beta chain was retrieved from a study of blood T cells in healthy people across ages. Each donor was a healthy Caucasian individual from Russia, aged about 6 to 95. Each sample gave at least 6 million isolated PBMCs. Study results and limitations: Relative to aged donors, long-lived donors carried more naive CD4+ cells and displayed higher diversity. A conclusive naive versus antigen-experienced comparison was prevented by the unsorted PBMCs.

About this clonotype: Its antigen is still unknown.

The use of a sample-barcoded 5' primer and a J-beta primer mix characterized a second PCR of roughly 6 to 11 cycles. TCRdb redid the calling of the 5' RACE reads with MiXCR, one entry per CDR3 protein. The data show under 2 million distinct CDR3 sequences, with approximately 32% seen just once and over 9% held by the top ten. Trimming removed 3 bases from V and 3 bases from J, with 11 bases in between. Germline V gives CDR1 KGHSH, CDR2 LQKENI. The CDR3 loop spans 14 amino acids. The sequence was obtained from a woman under 40 in good health. Sample: blood. The chain is built from TRBV18 and TRBJ1-2; D unresolved. The CDR3: CASSPLGDYYGYTF. CDR3 DNA sequence: TGTGCCAGCTCACCTCTGGGCGACTACTATGGCTACACCTTC.